What follows are 3 T cell receptor beta chains derived from one specimen sequenced in a study of identical twins. TCRdb re-called the 5' RACE reads with MiXCR, one entry per CDR3 protein. The sample consists of approximately 1.8 million distinct CDR3 sequences, about 31% of them appearing once. Source material: cord blood. The receptor set was obtained from a newborn girl in good health.

This chain connects TRBV4-2 to TRBJ2-7; no clear D. Germline V lookup: CDR1 LGHNA, CDR2 YNFKEQ. The germline V and J ends were trimmed by 5 bases and 6 bases, with 17 bases remaining between them. This CDR3 has 14 amino acids. CDR3 loop: CASSEGSSLGEQYF. The CDR3 DNA sequence: TGTGCCAGCAGCGAAGGGTCTTCGCTGGGCGAGCAGTACTTC.

The chain has TRBV28 and TRBJ1-1; D perhaps matches TRBD1 (5 bases). CDR1 and CDR2 from the germline V gene are MDHEN and SYDVKM. The CDR3 has 14 residues. V lost 5 bases to trimming and J lost 3 bases, with 13 bases between them. In nucleotides, the CDR3 is TGTGCCAGCAGTCAGGGATTTTCTTACACTGAAGCTTTCTTT. Its protein is CASSQGFSYTEAFF.

This clonotype was observed a single time. This chain connects TRBV4-1 to TRBJ1-2; possibly TRBD1 for D (5 bases). V shed 7 bases and J shed 0 bases, with 12 bases lying between them. The CDR3 has 14 amino acids. From germline, CDR1 is MGHRA and CDR2 YSYEKL. In DNA, the CDR3 is TGCGCCAGCAACCTGGACAAACCTAACTATGGCTACACCTTC. It encodes CASNLDKPNYGYTF.